This T cell receptor beta chain was sequenced for a study of blood T cell repertoires in COVID-19. Whole-study context: PBMCs, B-cell-depleted T cells, or T cells were the source of the cDNA or gDNA that made up the material.

As originally analysed: Reference gene primer amplification in the assay estimated nucleated cell counts. Repertoires were generated with immunoSEQ multiplex PCR, while TCRdb's copy carries only in-frame clones and drops some. From that table come the V and J calls and clone size; the DNA was used to work out D and trimming. The table records hundreds of thousands of clones, around 90% of them present only once. Participants were placed into cohorts based on the clinical history they reported. This sequence was found in a man between 60 and 75 years old who had recovered from COVID-19. Sequencing was carried out using PBMCs or T cells enriched from blood (not recorded which).

As DNA, the CDR3 is TGCACCAGCAGCCAGGGAGACAGGGGCCCTAGGAATTCACCCCTCCACTTT. Translated: CTSSQGDRGPRNSPLHF. V gene TRBV1 combines with J gene TRBJ1-6; the D call in the table, TRBD1, was not verified against the DNA. TRBV1 is recorded as a pseudogene. The CDR3 totals 17 residues.